The TCR beta chain under discussion was sequenced for a study of OX40 agonist ivuxolimab in advanced cancers. Broader study findings: In a subset of nonresponders, normalized T-cell clonal expansion was also low.

To note about this clone: The antigen is unknown.

The germline V gene has CDR1 SGHAT and CDR2 FQNNGV. The CDR3 has 16 amino acids. V was pared by 5 bases and J by 7 bases, with 9 bases of the junction left unmatched. TCRdb's copy holds only in-frame clones and misses some; the assay was immunoSEQ multiplex PCR. The sample has 70,000 to 85,000 clones; 90% to 95% are singletons. This sequence joins TRBV11-2 and TRBJ1-5; 12 nucleotides align to TRBD1. The TCR was taken from an adult with an advanced solid tumor such as melanoma, head and neck, liver or kidney cancer. Sequencing used CD4+ or CD8+ T cells sorted from blood, obtained in a trial of the OX40 agonist ivuxolimab. CDR3 bases: TGTGCCAGCAGCCATACCCCGGGACAGGGGGCCCAGCCCCAGCATTTT. Translating gives CASSHTPGQGAQPQHF. The full variable domain, rest sourced from reference TRBV11-2 and TRBJ1-5, is EAGVAQSPRYKIIEKRQSVAFWCNPISGHATLYWYQQILGQGPKLLIQFQNNGVVDDSQLPKDRFSAERLKGVDSTLKIQPAKLEDSAVYLCASSHTPGQGAQPQHFGDGTRLSIL.